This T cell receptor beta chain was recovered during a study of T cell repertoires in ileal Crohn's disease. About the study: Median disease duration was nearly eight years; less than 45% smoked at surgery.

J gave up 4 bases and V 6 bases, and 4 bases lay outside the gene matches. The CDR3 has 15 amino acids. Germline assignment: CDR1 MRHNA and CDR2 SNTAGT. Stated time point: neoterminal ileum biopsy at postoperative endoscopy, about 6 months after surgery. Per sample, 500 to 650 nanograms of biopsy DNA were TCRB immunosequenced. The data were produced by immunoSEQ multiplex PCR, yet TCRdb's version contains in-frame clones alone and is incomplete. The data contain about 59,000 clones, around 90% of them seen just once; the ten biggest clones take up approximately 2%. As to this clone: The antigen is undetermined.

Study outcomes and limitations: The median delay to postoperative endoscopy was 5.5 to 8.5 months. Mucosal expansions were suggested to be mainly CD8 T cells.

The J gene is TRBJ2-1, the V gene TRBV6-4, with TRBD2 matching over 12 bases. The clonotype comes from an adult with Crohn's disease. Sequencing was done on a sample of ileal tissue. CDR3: CASSSTSGRYNEQFF. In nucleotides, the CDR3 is TGTGCCAGCAGCTCGACTAGCGGGAGATACAATGAGCAGTTCTTC.